The subject of this entry is one T cell receptor (beta chain). These data belong to a study of blood T cell repertoires in COVID-19. About the study: Researchers got acute and convalescent COVID-19 samples from the United States, Italy and Spain. PBMCs, B-cell-depleted T cells, or T cells provided the cDNA or gDNA that made up the material.

Per the authors' pipeline: Reference gene primer amplification in the assay estimated nucleated cell counts. Sequenced by immunoSEQ multiplex PCR; TCRdb stores in-frame clones only, minus some. V and J calls and clone size follow that table, whereas D and trimming were derived from the DNA. The sample lists roughly 100,000 clones, about 85% occurring once. Sequencing used peripheral blood. The source of this sequence is a woman aged 70-85 years with active or convalescent COVID-19.

CDR3 DNA sequence: TGTGCCAGCACTTCGACTAGCGGGAGGGCAAAACCAGAGACCCAGTACTTC. This gives the protein CASTSTSGRAKPETQYF. V usage is TRBV6-4 and J usage is TRBJ2-5, with 14 bases aligning to TRBD2. J was trimmed by 4 bases and V by 7 bases; bases with no gene match: 11. Germline lookup yields CDR1 MRHNA and CDR2 SNTAGT. This CDR3 spans 17 amino acids.